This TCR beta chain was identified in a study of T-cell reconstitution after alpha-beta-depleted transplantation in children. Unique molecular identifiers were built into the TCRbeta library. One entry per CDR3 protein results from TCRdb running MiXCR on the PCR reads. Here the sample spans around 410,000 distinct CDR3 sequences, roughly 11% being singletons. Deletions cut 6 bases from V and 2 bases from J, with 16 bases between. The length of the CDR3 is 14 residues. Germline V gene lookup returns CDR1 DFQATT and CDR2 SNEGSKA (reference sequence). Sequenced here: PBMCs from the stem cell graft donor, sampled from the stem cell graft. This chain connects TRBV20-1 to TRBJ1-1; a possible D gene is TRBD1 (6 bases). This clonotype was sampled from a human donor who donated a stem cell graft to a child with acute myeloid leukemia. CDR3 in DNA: TGCAGTGCGAGGGGGTGGAGTAGCAACACTGAAGCTTTCTTT. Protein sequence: CSARGWSSNTEAFF.